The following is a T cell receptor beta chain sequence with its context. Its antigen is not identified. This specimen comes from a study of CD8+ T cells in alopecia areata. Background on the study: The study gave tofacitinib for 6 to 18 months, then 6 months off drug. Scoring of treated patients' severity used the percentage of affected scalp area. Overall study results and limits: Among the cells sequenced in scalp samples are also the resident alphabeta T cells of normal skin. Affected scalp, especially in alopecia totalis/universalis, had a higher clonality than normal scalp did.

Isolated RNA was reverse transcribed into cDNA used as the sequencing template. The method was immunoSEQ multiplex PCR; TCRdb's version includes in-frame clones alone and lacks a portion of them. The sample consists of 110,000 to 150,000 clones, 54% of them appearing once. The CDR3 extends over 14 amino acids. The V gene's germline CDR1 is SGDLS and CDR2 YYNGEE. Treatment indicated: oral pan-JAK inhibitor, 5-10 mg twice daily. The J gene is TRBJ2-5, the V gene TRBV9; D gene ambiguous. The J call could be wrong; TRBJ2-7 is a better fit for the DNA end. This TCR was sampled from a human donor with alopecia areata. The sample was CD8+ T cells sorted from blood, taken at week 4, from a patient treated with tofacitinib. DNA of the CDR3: TGTGCCAGCAGCGTAGAGGCAGACCCCTACGAGCAGTACTTC. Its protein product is CASSVEADPYEQYF.